A selection of T cell receptor beta chains follows, all from one sample in a study of shared clonotypes between healthy human individuals. Clones were sequenced by immunoSEQ multiplex PCR, and TCRdb holds only the in-frame ones, with some missing. This sample carries 450,000 to 550,000 clones, 79% of them seen once, and the ten largest clones take 10% to 15%. Sequencing was carried out using PBMCs. Source of these receptors: a woman in her thirties or forties in good health. Some clones in this sample may be carry-over from other donors' samples. CDR3s include the opening cysteine and the closing phenylalanine or tryptophan. A D gene is named only where the DNA matches it firmly. Size is stated for part of the rows, as once, few or many counts, or as a class when the clone is expanded.

J,D,V,size,DNA,CDR3
TRBJ2-5,NA,TRBV11-2,once,TGTGCCAGCAGGTTTGGAGAGACCCAGTACTTC,CASRFGETQYF
TRBJ2-2,NA,TRBV18,many,TGTGCCAGCTCACCCCAGGCAGAGGGCGGGGAGCTGTTTTTT,CASSPQAEGGELFF
TRBJ2-7,NA,TRBV20-1,NA,TGCAGTGCCATTCACGTCGACGAGCAGTACTTC,CSAIHVDEQYF
TRBJ1-5,NA,TRBV4-2,NA,TGTGCCAGCAGTCCCATGATAACAAAGGGCAATCAGCCCCAGCATTTT,CASSPMITKGNQPQHF
TRBJ2-7,TRBD1,TRBV29-1,NA,TGCAGCGTTGAAGGAGACAGGGGGCTCGACGAGCAGTACTTC,CSVEGDRGLDEQYF
TRBJ1-1,NA,TRBV5-1,NA,TGCGCCAGCAGGGTCGATGTATACACGAATGAAGCTTTCTTT,CASRVDVYTNEAFF
TRBJ1-1,TRBD1,TRBV4-2,many,TGTGCCAGCAGCCACCCGGGACAGGGGAACACTGAAGCTTTCTTT,CASSHPGQGNTEAFF
TRBJ2-7,NA,TRBV15,NA,TGTGCCACCAGCAGAGACCGGACTTCTTGGGAGCAGTACTTC,CATSRDRTSWEQYF
TRBJ2-1,NA,TRBV11-3,once,TGTGCCAGCAGCTTAGGGGGACCCACGACAGCTGAGCAGTTCTTC,CASSLGGPTTAEQFF
TRBJ1-4,NA,TRBV5-4,NA,TGTGCCAGCAGCTTGGATGTGGGTAATGAAAAACTGTTTTTT,CASSLDVGNEKLFF
TRBJ2-4,NA,TRBV7-3,NA,TGTGCCAGCCGATCCACGGACAAAAACATTCAGTACTTC,CASRSTDKNIQYF
TRBJ2-1,NA,TRBV7-3,NA,TGTGCCAGCAGCTTAGGTATTGGGGGTGAGCAGTTCTTC,CASSLGIGGEQFF
TRBJ1-5,NA,TRBV28,NA,TGTGCCAGCAGCCTCACGGGGCGGCCCCAGCATTTT,CASSLTGRPQHF
TRBJ2-3,TRBD2,TRBV6-4,NA,TGTGCCAGCAGGGGGGAAGTAGAGCGGGAGTTTACAGATACGCAGTATTTT,CASRGEVEREFTDTQYF
TRBJ1-1,TRBD1,TRBV6-5,NA,TGTGCCAGCAGTTCCCAGGGGGAACCCACTGAAGCTTTCTTT,CASSSQGEPTEAFF
TRBJ1-1,NA,TRBV2,few,TGTGCCAGCAGTGTCGGCAGGGTCGCTTTCTTT,CASSVGRVAFF
TRBJ2-3,TRBD1,TRBV5-1,NA,TGCGCCAGCAGCTTGTTACTGGACAGGGGAAACACAGATACGCAGTATTTT,CASSLLLDRGNTDTQYF
TRBJ2-6,NA,TRBV5-6,NA,TGTGCCAGCAGCTTGGGGGAACGTGGGGCCAACGTCCTGACTTTC,CASSLGERGANVLTF
TRBJ1-2,NA,TRBV18,few,TGTGCCAGCTCACCCGCACAGGTTAACTATGGCTACACCTTC,CASSPAQVNYGYTF
TRBJ2-2,NA,TRBV5-4,NA,TGTGCCAGCAGCGGAAGGGGGAGAGCCGGGGAGCTGTTTTTT,CASSGRGRAGELFF
TRBJ2-1,NA,TRBV7-2,NA,TGTGCCAGCATGCGGGGAACGGAGGCGGGCTCGGGGCAGTTCTTC,CASMRGTEAGSGQFF
TRBJ2-7,TRBD2,TRBV10-2,NA,TGCGCCAGCAGTCTAGCGGGAGAATACGAGCAGTACTTC,CASSLAGEYEQYF
TRBJ2-7,TRBD1,TRBV9,NA,TGTGCCAGCAGCGTAGGGGGACAGGACTACGAGCAGTACTTC,CASSVGGQDYEQYF
TRBJ2-1,NA,TRBV5-1,NA,TGCGCCAGCAGCGGGGTAGCCCGACATGAGCAGTTCTTC,CASSGVARHEQFF
TRBJ1-1,TRBD1,TRBV7-9,NA,TGTGCCAGCAGCTTAGGGTCCGCCGGGACAGGTCCTCTGGAGGCTTTCTTT,CASSLGSAGTGPLEAFF
TRBJ2-1,TRBD2,TRBV11-2,NA,TGTGCCAGCAGCTCTAGCGGACATGGAGGCAATGAGCAGTTCTTC,CASSSSGHGGNEQFF
TRBJ2-7,TRBD2,TRBV5-4,NA,TGTGCCAGCAGCCCGGGCACTAGCGGGAGGGGATTAGGGGAGCAGTACTTC,CASSPGTSGRGLGEQYF
TRBJ2-7,TRBD2,TRBV18,NA,TGTGCCAGCTCACCGGGGACTAGCGGGATCTCCTACGAGCAGTACTTC,CASSPGTSGISYEQYF
TRBJ2-7,NA,TRBV19,NA,TGTGCCAGTAGACCGGGACAACAGGGAAACGAGCAGTACTTC,CASRPGQQGNEQYF
TRBJ2-3,NA,TRBV30,few,TGTGCCTGGAGTGTGAGTCGGACATTCACAGATACGCAGTATTTT,CAWSVSRTFTDTQYF
TRBJ2-5,NA,TRBV5-1,NA,TGCGCCAGCAGTCAGGAGGGGACCCAGTACTTC,CASSQEGTQYF
TRBJ2-3,NA,TRBV30,few,TGTGCCTGGAGCTGGGTGGGCACAGATACGCAGTATTTT,CAWSWVGTDTQYF
TRBJ2-7,NA,TRBV5-6,NA,TGTGCCAGCAGCTCGAGGACAGTGCTCTACGAGCAGTACTTC,CASSSRTVLYEQYF
TRBJ1-1,NA,TRBV30,NA,TGTGCCTGGAATAGGAACACTGAAGCTTTCTTT,CAWNRNTEAFF
TRBJ2-7,TRBD2,TRBV25-1,many,TGTGCCAGCAGTCCTAGCGGGAGCCGATCACGGGGCGAGCAGTACTTC,CASSPSGSRSRGEQYF
TRBJ1-1,NA,TRBV7-3,once,TGTGCCAGCAGCTTATTTGGGAACACTGAAGCTTTCTTT,CASSLFGNTEAFF
TRBJ2-3,NA,TRBV19,NA,TGTGCCAGTAGTATGGGCACGGATACGCAGTATTTT,CASSMGTDTQYF
TRBJ2-3,NA,TRBV6-4,NA,TGTGCCAGCAGTGATGGGGGCGGGACAGATACGCAGTATTTT,CASSDGGGTDTQYF
TRBJ2-1,NA,TRBV6-1,NA,TGTGCCAGCAAGGCGGAGGGGTCCTACAATGAGCAGTTCTTC,CASKAEGSYNEQFF
TRBJ2-7,NA,TRBV25-1,NA,TGTGCCAGCAGTGTATTGCTAGAGGGTTCCTACGAGCAGTACTTC,CASSVLLEGSYEQYF
TRBJ2-1,TRBD2,TRBV28,NA,TGTGCCAGTTTACCCGGGACTACCAATCCCAGTGAGCAGTTCTTC,CASLPGTTNPSEQFF
TRBJ2-1,NA,TRBV20-1,NA,TGCAGTGCTAGAGTAAGGTTTGAGCAGTTCTTC,CSARVRFEQFF
TRBJ1-1,NA,TRBV11-2,once,TGTGCCAGCAGCTTAGATCTAGGGGGAGTCACTGAAGCTTTCTTT,CASSLDLGGVTEAFF
TRBJ2-7,NA,TRBV7-6,once,TGTGCCAGCAGCTTAAGACCTGGGTTCTCCTACGAGCAGTACTTC,CASSLRPGFSYEQYF
TRBJ2-7,TRBD1,TRBV10-3,NA,TGTGCCATCAGAAAATCCGGGACAGCCTCCTACGAGCAGTACTTC,CAIRKSGTASYEQYF
TRBJ2-7,NA,TRBV30,once,TGTGCCTGGAGTGTACTGGCTCGCGGCGAGCAGTACTTC,CAWSVLARGEQYF
TRBJ2-1,TRBD1,TRBV7-6,NA,TGTGCCAGCAGCTTAGCCCCGGGACAGGGGAGCAATGAGCAGTTCTTC,CASSLAPGQGSNEQFF
TRBJ2-7,NA,TRBV28,NA,TGTGCCAGCGGTCTTCCCAGGAACGAGCAGTACTTC,CASGLPRNEQYF
TRBJ2-7,TRBD2,TRBV10-3,once,TGTGCCATCAAACCGGGACTAGGGTGGGCCTACGAGCAGTACTTC,CAIKPGLGWAYEQYF
TRBJ2-1,TRBD2,TRBV4-3,few,TGCGCCAGCAGCCAAACCGGGACTAGCCGCAACAATGAGCAGTTCTTC,CASSQTGTSRNNEQFF
TRBJ2-7,TRBD1,TRBV28,NA,TGTGCCAGCAGTCAAATACCAGGGGGAAGGTACGAGCAGTACTTC,CASSQIPGGRYEQYF
TRBJ2-3,NA,TRBV1,NA,TGCACCAGCAGCCAAGAAAAAGTCCTAGCGGGGGCCACAGATACGCAGTATTTT,CTSSQEKVLAGATDTQYF
TRBJ1-4,NA,TRBV5-1,once,TGCGCCAGCAGCATCGGGACAACTAATGAAAAACTGTTTTTT,CASSIGTTNEKLFF
TRBJ1-3,NA,TRBV18,NA,TGTGCCAGCTCACCAGGAGAAACCTCTGGAAACACCATATATTTT,CASSPGETSGNTIYF
TRBJ2-3,NA,TRBV29-1,NA,TGCAGCGTTGAAGTTTTCCTTTTTAGCACAGATACGCAGTATTTT,CSVEVFLFSTDTQYF
TRBJ2-3,TRBD1,TRBV10-3,few,TGTGCCATCAGCATCGGACAGGGCGGCACAGATACGCAGTATTTT,CAISIGQGGTDTQYF